These T cell receptor beta chains were read from a single sample in a study of blood T cell repertoires in COVID-19. TCRdb's copy holds only in-frame clones and misses some; the assay was immunoSEQ multiplex PCR. Of some 190,000 clones listed, about 88% are singletons. Sequencing was done on a sample of peripheral blood. Source of these receptors: a young man with active or convalescent COVID-19. Both conserved end residues are part of each CDR3. Fields, in order: D gene, CDR3 length, V gene, J gene, clone size, CDR3 DNA, CDR3 protein. The D gene is left open where the match is weak. The size entry is marked missing in some rows and otherwise reads once, few, many or a size class.

D gene: TRBD1; CDR3 length: 16; V gene: TRBV5-1; J gene: TRBJ2-5; clone size: few; CDR3 DNA: TGCGCCAGCAGCTTGGCCGGGACAGTCAAACAAGAGACCCAGTACTTC; CDR3 protein: CASSLAGTVKQETQYF
D gene: .; CDR3 length: 14; V gene: TRBV4-2; J gene: TRBJ2-1; clone size: .; CDR3 DNA: TGTGCCAGCAGCCAAGAAAACAGCTTCGATGAGCAGTTCTTC; CDR3 protein: CASSQENSFDEQFF
D gene: TRBD2; CDR3 length: 16; V gene: TRBV12-5; J gene: TRBJ2-3; clone size: .; CDR3 DNA: TGTGCTAGTGGCCGGGGGGGCCGGCCCGGAGCAGATACGCAGTATTTT; CDR3 protein: CASGRGGRPGADTQYF
D gene: TRBD1; CDR3 length: 14; V gene: TRBV5-1; J gene: TRBJ1-1; clone size: .; CDR3 DNA: TGCGCCAGCAGCTTTGACAGGGCGAACACTGAAGCTTTCTTT; CDR3 protein: CASSFDRANTEAFF
D gene: TRBD1; CDR3 length: 15; V gene: TRBV24-1; J gene: TRBJ2-5; clone size: once; CDR3 DNA: TGTGCCACCAGTGAGGGGACAGGGAGTTCCGAGACCCAGTACTTC; CDR3 protein: CATSEGTGSSETQYF
D gene: .; CDR3 length: 14; V gene: TRBV6-6; J gene: TRBJ1-4; clone size: .; CDR3 DNA: TGTGCCAGCAGAGAGACAGTCCATAATGAAAAACTGTTTTTT; CDR3 protein: CASRETVHNEKLFF
D gene: .; CDR3 length: 14; V gene: TRBV4-1; J gene: TRBJ1-4; clone size: once; CDR3 DNA: TGCGCCAGCAGCCAAGGTTTCGGTAATGAAAAACTGTTTTTT; CDR3 protein: CASSQGFGNEKLFF
D gene: .; CDR3 length: 14; V gene: TRBV28; J gene: TRBJ2-3; clone size: .; CDR3 DNA: TGTGCCAGCAGTTTTTCCGGCGGGGCAGATACGCAGTATTTT; CDR3 protein: CASSFSGGADTQYF
D gene: TRBD2; CDR3 length: 15; V gene: TRBV2; J gene: TRBJ2-1; clone size: .; CDR3 DNA: TGTGCCAGCAGTGGACTAGCGGGGGGGATTAATGAGCAGTTCTTC; CDR3 protein: CASSGLAGGINEQFF
D gene: .; CDR3 length: 16; V gene: TRBV6-5; J gene: TRBJ2-1; clone size: .; CDR3 DNA: TGTGCCAGCAGTTATTACCCAGGGCGCGTCGTCTATGAGCAGTTCTTC; CDR3 protein: CASSYYPGRVVYEQFF
D gene: .; CDR3 length: 12; V gene: TRBV7-2; J gene: TRBJ2-1; clone size: .; CDR3 DNA: TGTGCCAGCAGCCCCTCTAGGCAGGAGCAGTTCTTC; CDR3 protein: CASSPSRQEQFF
D gene: .; CDR3 length: 15; V gene: TRBV6-6; J gene: TRBJ1-6; clone size: .; CDR3 DNA: TGTGCCAGCAGTCTCGAAGGGGTTGGTAATTCACCCCTCCACTTT; CDR3 protein: CASSLEGVGNSPLHF
D gene: TRBD2; CDR3 length: 16; V gene: TRBV5-1; J gene: TRBJ2-4; clone size: .; CDR3 DNA: TGCGCCAGCAGCTTGGCTAGCGGGGGGGCCAAAAACATTCAGTACTTC; CDR3 protein: CASSLASGGAKNIQYF
D gene: TRBD2; CDR3 length: 12; V gene: TRBV29-1; J gene: TRBJ2-5; clone size: .; CDR3 DNA: TGCAGCGTGCTGACTAGCGGAGAGACCCAGTACTTC; CDR3 protein: CSVLTSGETQYF
D gene: .; CDR3 length: 19; V gene: TRBV4-1; J gene: TRBJ1-4; clone size: few; CDR3 DNA: TGCGCCAGCAGCCAAGGCGGACGGAGCCGACGGGGATCGTTAGGAAAACTGTTTTTT; CDR3 protein: CASSQGGRSRRGSLGKLFF
D gene: .; CDR3 length: 14; V gene: TRBV2; J gene: TRBJ2-1; clone size: .; CDR3 DNA: TGTGCCAGCAGTACGACTGGATCCTACAATGAGCAGTTCTTC; CDR3 protein: CASSTTGSYNEQFF
D gene: .; CDR3 length: 15; V gene: TRBV10-3; J gene: TRBJ2-7; clone size: .; CDR3 DNA: TGTGCCATCAGTGAGATCTCGGGGTCCCGGAGCGAGCAGTACTTC; CDR3 protein: CAISEISGSRSEQYF
D gene: .; CDR3 length: 15; V gene: TRBV7-9; J gene: TRBJ1-4; clone size: .; CDR3 DNA: TGTGCCAGCAGCCCGAAATGGGGGGGGAATGAAAAACTGTTTTTT; CDR3 protein: CASSPKWGGNEKLFF
D gene: .; CDR3 length: 15; V gene: TRBV5-4; J gene: TRBJ2-2; clone size: once; CDR3 DNA: TGTGCCAGCAGCCCGCCGGGCGGAGCGGGCGGGGAGCTGTTTTTT; CDR3 protein: CASSPPGGAGGELFF
D gene: .; CDR3 length: 13; V gene: TRBV12-3/TRBV12-4; J gene: TRBJ1-2; clone size: .; CDR3 DNA: TGTGCCAGCAGGGCGGGACGCAACTATGGCTACACCTTC; CDR3 protein: CASRAGRNYGYTF
D gene: .; CDR3 length: 13; V gene: TRBV6-6; J gene: TRBJ1-2; clone size: .; CDR3 DNA: TGTGCCAGCAGTTACGCACCCGAGGATGGCTACACCTTC; CDR3 protein: CASSYAPEDGYTF
D gene: .; CDR3 length: 16; V gene: TRBV9; J gene: TRBJ2-2; clone size: .; CDR3 DNA: TGTGCCAGCAGCGCTGAACGGGACTCTGCCACCGGGGAGCTGTTTTTT; CDR3 protein: CASSAERDSATGELFF
D gene: .; CDR3 length: 16; V gene: TRBV5-1; J gene: TRBJ2-3; clone size: .; CDR3 DNA: TGCGCCAGCAGCAAGGGAGCGGAACTAAGCACAGATACGCAGTATTTT; CDR3 protein: CASSKGAELSTDTQYF
D gene: .; CDR3 length: 14; V gene: TRBV4-1; J gene: TRBJ1-5; clone size: .; CDR3 DNA: TGCGCCAGCAGCCAAGTTCCAGCGAATCAGCCCCAGCATTTT; CDR3 protein: CASSQVPANQPQHF
D gene: .; CDR3 length: 15; V gene: TRBV5-1; J gene: TRBJ1-1; clone size: .; CDR3 DNA: TGCGCCAGCAGCTTGGCCGAGGTAGGGAACACTGAAGCTTTCTTT; CDR3 protein: CASSLAEVGNTEAFF
D gene: TRBD1; CDR3 length: 15; V gene: TRBV6-5; J gene: TRBJ1-1; clone size: .; CDR3 DNA: TGTGCCAGCAGTAAAAACAGGGGTGGGAGGACTGAAGCTTTCTTT; CDR3 protein: CASSKNRGGRTEAFF
D gene: .; CDR3 length: 16; V gene: TRBV5-8; J gene: TRBJ2-2; clone size: .; CDR3 DNA: TGTGCCAGCAGCTCGTATCGACAGAGAAACACCGGGGAGCTGTTTTTT; CDR3 protein: CASSSYRQRNTGELFF
D gene: .; CDR3 length: 13; V gene: TRBV30; J gene: TRBJ2-7; clone size: .; CDR3 DNA: TGTGCCTGGAGTGTCGGGATTTCCTACGAGCAGTACTTC; CDR3 protein: CAWSVGISYEQYF
D gene: .; CDR3 length: 15; V gene: TRBV19; J gene: TRBJ1-2; clone size: .; CDR3 DNA: TGTGCCAGTAGTATAGTTCGAGGTCTGAGCTATGGCTACACCTTC; CDR3 protein: CASSIVRGLSYGYTF
D gene: TRBD1; CDR3 length: 15; V gene: TRBV3-1/TRBV3-2; J gene: TRBJ1-3; clone size: .; CDR3 DNA: TGTGCCAGCAGCCGACAGGGGGCGTCTGGAAACACCATATATTTT; CDR3 protein: CASSRQGASGNTIYF
D gene: .; CDR3 length: 15; V gene: TRBV7-9; J gene: TRBJ2-3; clone size: .; CDR3 DNA: TGTGCCAGCAGCTTAGTGGCGGGGGCTGGGGATACGCAGTATTTT; CDR3 protein: CASSLVAGAGDTQYF
D gene: .; CDR3 length: 16; V gene: TRBV28; J gene: TRBJ1-5; clone size: few; CDR3 DNA: TGTGCCAGCAGGACCGACAGGCCCTTTAGCAATCAGCCCCAGCATTTT; CDR3 protein: CASRTDRPFSNQPQHF
D gene: TRBD2; CDR3 length: 16; V gene: TRBV18; J gene: TRBJ2-5; clone size: .; CDR3 DNA: TGTGCCAGCTCACCCTCTTTGCGGGGGGCGGGGGAGACCCAGTACTTC; CDR3 protein: CASSPSLRGAGETQYF
D gene: TRBD1; CDR3 length: 15; V gene: TRBV27; J gene: TRBJ2-7; clone size: .; CDR3 DNA: TGTGCCAGCGGACCTGGGGGGACAGGCGAGAACGAGCAGTACTTC; CDR3 protein: CASGPGGTGENEQYF
D gene: .; CDR3 length: 15; V gene: TRBV5-1; J gene: TRBJ1-1; clone size: .; CDR3 DNA: TGCGCCAGCAGCTTGCGGGAGCGGCGGAACACTGAAGCTTTCTTT; CDR3 protein: CASSLRERRNTEAFF
D gene: TRBD1; CDR3 length: 16; V gene: TRBV6-6; J gene: TRBJ1-5; clone size: .; CDR3 DNA: TGTGCCAGCAGTGCCCGACAGGGGTCGATAAACCAGCCCCAGCATTTT; CDR3 protein: CASSARQGSINQPQHF
D gene: .; CDR3 length: 14; V gene: TRBV9; J gene: TRBJ2-1; clone size: .; CDR3 DNA: TGTGCCAGCAGCGTAGTTGGCAGGGGGGATGAGCAGTTCTTC; CDR3 protein: CASSVVGRGDEQFF
D gene: .; CDR3 length: 14; V gene: TRBV5-1; J gene: TRBJ1-1; clone size: .; CDR3 DNA: TGCGCCAGCAGCTTATTACGGGATAACACTGAAGCTTTCTTT; CDR3 protein: CASSLLRDNTEAFF
D gene: TRBD2; CDR3 length: 16; V gene: TRBV7-2; J gene: TRBJ2-3; clone size: .; CDR3 DNA: TGTGCCAGCAGCTCCTTGGAGCGGGAGGTCGGTGATACGCAGTATTTT; CDR3 protein: CASSSLEREVGDTQYF